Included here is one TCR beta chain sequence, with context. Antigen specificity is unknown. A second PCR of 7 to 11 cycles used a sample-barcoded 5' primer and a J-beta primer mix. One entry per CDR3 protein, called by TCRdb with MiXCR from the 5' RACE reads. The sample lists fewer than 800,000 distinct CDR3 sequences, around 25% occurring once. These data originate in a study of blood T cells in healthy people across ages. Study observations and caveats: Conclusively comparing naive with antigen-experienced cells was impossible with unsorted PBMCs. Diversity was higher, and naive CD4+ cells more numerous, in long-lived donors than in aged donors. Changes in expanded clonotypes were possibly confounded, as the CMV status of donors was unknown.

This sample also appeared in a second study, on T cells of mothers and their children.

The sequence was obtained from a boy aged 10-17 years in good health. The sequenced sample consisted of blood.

The CDR3 sequence: CSVEGLAGSYNEQFF. Here the CDR3 DNA reads TGCAGCGTTGAGGGACTAGCGGGATCTTACAATGAGCAGTTCTTC. This chain connects TRBV29-1 to TRBJ2-1; 13 bases fit TRBD2. V shed 3 bases, J shed 4 bases, and the junction held 3 bases outside the gene matches. Germline V CDR1 and CDR2: SQVTM, ANQGSEA. This CDR3 has 15 amino acids.